This T cell receptor (beta chain) appears in the sequencing data of a study of blood T cells in healthy people across ages. The study's findings and limits: Relative to aged donors, long-lived donors carried more naive CD4+ cells and displayed higher diversity. Significant beta diversity loss was already apparent by age approximately 38, declining roughly linearly.

Points on this clonotype: Its cognate antigen is unknown. This clone may be a read error of a much larger clone one base away.

Using a J-beta primer mix together with a sample-barcoded 5' primer, a second PCR was run for roughly 6 to 11 cycles. MiXCR, applied by TCRdb to the 5' RACE reads, yields one record per CDR3 protein. The sample lists roughly 900,000 distinct CDR3 sequences, around 46% occurring once. Germline assignment: CDR1 GTSNPN and CDR2 SVGIG (reference sequence). The CDR3 is made up of 16 amino acids. The V and J ends lost 3 bases and 4 bases, in that order; junction bases with no gene match: 11. This clonotype was obtained from a man under 40 in good health. The specimen was blood. The V and J genes are TRBV30 and TRBJ2-1; 8 bases match TRBD2. Written as DNA, the CDR3 is TGTGCCTGGAGCCAGGGACTAGTGGGGGAATACAATGAGCAGTTCTTC. It specifies CAWSQGLVGEYNEQFF.